The sequence of this T cell receptor beta chain was determined in a study of T cells in localized non-small cell lung cancer. The assay was immunoSEQ multiplex PCR, and TCRdb's table has in-frame clones only and misses some. The repertoire consists of about 24,000 clones, with around 86% occurring once and the leading ten covering 5% to 6.5%. The length of the CDR3 is 16 residues. Germline loops: CDR1 MDHEN, CDR2 SYDVKM. The ends were cut back, 6 bases at V and 1 base at J, with 16 bases in the middle. The chain combines TRBV28 with TRBJ2-4; TRBD1 is a possible D gene (6 bases). This TCR came from a male donor aged 60 or older with stage II squamous cell lung carcinoma. This specimen consisted of peripheral blood, obtained before any cancer treatment. CDR3: CASSLMGAAAKNIQYF. In DNA, the CDR3 is TGTGCCAGCAGCCTTATGGGGGCGGCTGCCAAAAACATTCAGTACTTC.